Listed below are T cell receptor beta chains from one sample, sequenced in a study of early T cells in non-severe SARS-CoV-2 infection. MiXCR, applied by TCRdb to the 5' RACE reads, yields one record per CDR3 protein. The profile covers tens of thousands of distinct CDR3 sequences, with around 5% appearing a single time and 11% to 15% taken by the ten largest. The sequencing input was whole blood. The receptor source for this set is an adult who was a healthcare worker with PCR-confirmed SARS-CoV-2 infection or an uninfected control (not recorded which). The CDR3 runs from the conserved cysteine through the conserved F or W. The order of the fields is V gene, clone size, J gene, D gene, CDR3 protein, CDR3 DNA. D genes are given only for firm matches. A clone size is listed for some rows: how often the clone was seen (once, few, many), or a class if it is expanded.

v_call: TRBV28
clone_size: many
j_call: TRBJ2-5
d_call: -
cdr3_aa: CASSLGQPETQYF
cdr3_nt: TGTGCCAGCAGTCTAGGACAACCGGAGACCCAGTACTTC

v_call: TRBV25-1
clone_size: -
j_call: TRBJ1-2
d_call: -
cdr3_aa: CASSEYASTGYTF
cdr3_nt: TGTGCCAGCAGTGAATATGCGAGTACAGGCTACACCTTC

v_call: TRBV7-9
clone_size: -
j_call: TRBJ1-2
d_call: -
cdr3_aa: CASSLNWAENGYTF
cdr3_nt: TGTGCCAGCAGCCTTAATTGGGCCGAAAATGGCTACACCTTC

v_call: TRBV29-1
clone_size: many
j_call: TRBJ2-7
d_call: -
cdr3_aa: CSVEGSGSYEQYF
cdr3_nt: TGCAGCGTTGAAGGATCAGGGTCCTACGAGCAGTACTTC

v_call: TRBV20-1
clone_size: many
j_call: TRBJ1-1
d_call: TRBD1
cdr3_aa: CSAGGDRSGTEAFF
cdr3_nt: TGCAGTGCTGGAGGGGACAGGTCGGGGACTGAAGCTTTCTTT

v_call: TRBV29-1
clone_size: -
j_call: TRBJ2-1
d_call: TRBD2
cdr3_aa: CSVGTTGSYNEQFF
cdr3_nt: TGCAGCGTAGGGACTACTGGGTCCTACAATGAGCAGTTCTTC

v_call: TRBV4-1
clone_size: many
j_call: TRBJ2-7
d_call: -
cdr3_aa: CASSLSGSHEQYF
cdr3_nt: TGCGCCAGCAGTCTTTCGGGGTCCCACGAGCAGTACTTC

v_call: TRBV6-5
clone_size: many
j_call: TRBJ1-1
d_call: -
cdr3_aa: CATLRNTEAFF
cdr3_nt: TGTGCCACCCTTAGGAACACTGAAGCTTTCTTT

v_call: TRBV7-2
clone_size: -
j_call: TRBJ1-2
d_call: -
cdr3_aa: CASSSSDYGYTF
cdr3_nt: TGTGCCAGCAGCTCCTCGGACTATGGCTACACCTTC

v_call: TRBV18
clone_size: many
j_call: TRBJ1-1
d_call: -
cdr3_aa: CASSSTRMGNTEAFF
cdr3_nt: TGTGCCAGCTCATCCACCCGTATGGGGAACACTGAAGCTTTCTTT

v_call: TRBV6-5
clone_size: -
j_call: TRBJ1-6
d_call: TRBD1
cdr3_aa: CASSRDRDSPLHF
cdr3_nt: TGTGCCAGCAGCCGGGACAGGGATTCACCCCTCCACTTT

v_call: TRBV11-2
clone_size: many
j_call: TRBJ2-2
d_call: TRBD1
cdr3_aa: CASTTQTGSGELFF
cdr3_nt: TGTGCCAGCACCACCCAGACAGGGTCTGGGGAGCTGTTTTTT

v_call: TRBV20-1
clone_size: many
j_call: TRBJ2-3
d_call: -
cdr3_aa: CSARITDTQYF
cdr3_nt: TGCAGTGCTAGAATCACAGATACGCAGTATTTT

v_call: TRBV4-2
clone_size: many
j_call: TRBJ2-1
d_call: TRBD2
cdr3_aa: CASSKKRGDIHEQFF
cdr3_nt: TGTGCCAGCAGCAAAAAGCGGGGGGATATACATGAGCAGTTCTTC

v_call: TRBV6-5
clone_size: many
j_call: TRBJ2-6
d_call: -
cdr3_aa: CASRETWSGANVLTF
cdr3_nt: TGTGCCAGCAGGGAAACATGGTCTGGGGCCAACGTCCTGACTTTC

v_call: TRBV6-2/TRBV6-3
clone_size: many
j_call: TRBJ2-1
d_call: -
cdr3_aa: CASSYSGGGQVEQFF
cdr3_nt: TGTGCCAGCAGTTACTCTGGGGGGGGCCAGGTTGAGCAGTTCTTC

v_call: TRBV7-9
clone_size: -
j_call: TRBJ2-2
d_call: TRBD2
cdr3_aa: CASSRGANTGELFF
cdr3_nt: TGTGCCAGCAGCCGGGGGGCGAACACCGGGGAGCTGTTTTTT

v_call: TRBV12-3/TRBV12-4
clone_size: many
j_call: TRBJ1-5
d_call: -
cdr3_aa: CASSPTPQPQHF
cdr3_nt: TGTGCCAGCAGTCCAACCCCCCAGCCCCAGCATTTT

v_call: TRBV7-6
clone_size: many
j_call: TRBJ1-1
d_call: -
cdr3_aa: CASSQQHSTEAFF
cdr3_nt: TGTGCCAGCAGCCAACAACATTCTACTGAAGCTTTCTTT

v_call: TRBV10-3
clone_size: many
j_call: TRBJ2-7
d_call: -
cdr3_aa: CAISEVAYEQYF
cdr3_nt: TGTGCCATCAGTGAGGTAGCCTACGAGCAGTACTTC

v_call: TRBV6-5
clone_size: many
j_call: TRBJ1-6
d_call: TRBD1
cdr3_aa: CASSSDRGLPLHF
cdr3_nt: TGTGCCAGCAGTTCCGACAGGGGGTTGCCCCTCCACTTT

v_call: TRBV5-4
clone_size: many
j_call: TRBJ2-5
d_call: TRBD2
cdr3_aa: CASSSGLGLKETQYF
cdr3_nt: TGTGCCAGCAGCTCAGGACTAGGCCTAAAAGAGACCCAGTACTTC

v_call: TRBV6-2/TRBV6-3
clone_size: -
j_call: TRBJ1-1
d_call: -
cdr3_aa: CASSYSIGGVRGTEAFF
cdr3_nt: TGTGCCAGCAGTTACTCGATTGGGGGGGTACGGGGCACTGAAGCTTTCTTT

v_call: TRBV6-2/TRBV6-3
clone_size: -
j_call: TRBJ2-7
d_call: -
cdr3_aa: CASSVTPGSYEQYF
cdr3_nt: TGTGCCAGCAGTGTCACACCGGGCAGCTACGAGCAGTACTTC

v_call: TRBV12-5
clone_size: few
j_call: TRBJ1-6
d_call: -
cdr3_aa: CASGPDGDNSPLHF
cdr3_nt: TGTGCTAGTGGTCCCGACGGGGACAATTCACCCCTCCACTTT

v_call: TRBV28
clone_size: many
j_call: TRBJ1-5
d_call: -
cdr3_aa: CASTYLQGSNQPQHF
cdr3_nt: TGTGCCAGCACTTACCTCCAGGGAAGCAATCAGCCCCAGCATTTT

v_call: TRBV5-1
clone_size: many
j_call: TRBJ2-3
d_call: -
cdr3_aa: CASSLDQGTDTQYF
cdr3_nt: TGCGCCAGCAGCTTGGATCAGGGCACAGATACGCAGTATTTT

v_call: TRBV6-5
clone_size: many
j_call: TRBJ1-5
d_call: -
cdr3_aa: CASSYRARGGRNQPQHF
cdr3_nt: TGTGCCAGCAGTTATAGGGCACGCGGGGGCCGAAATCAGCCCCAGCATTTT

v_call: TRBV6-4
clone_size: many
j_call: TRBJ1-1
d_call: -
cdr3_aa: CASRPGMQANTEAFF
cdr3_nt: TGTGCCAGCAGACCAGGAATGCAGGCCAACACTGAAGCTTTCTTT

v_call: TRBV6-6
clone_size: -
j_call: TRBJ2-1
d_call: -
cdr3_aa: CASSYQGRDNEQFF
cdr3_nt: TGTGCCAGCAGTTATCAGGGACGGGACAATGAGCAGTTCTTC

v_call: TRBV20-1
clone_size: -
j_call: TRBJ1-5
d_call: -
cdr3_aa: CSAISRNSNQPQHF
cdr3_nt: TGCAGTGCTATCAGTCGCAATAGCAATCAGCCCCAGCATTTT

v_call: TRBV7-2
clone_size: many
j_call: TRBJ1-1
d_call: -
cdr3_aa: CASSSQRNEAFF
cdr3_nt: TGTGCCAGCAGCTCCCAGCGAAATGAAGCTTTCTTT

v_call: TRBV2
clone_size: many
j_call: TRBJ1-1
d_call: -
cdr3_aa: CASITGSEAFF
cdr3_nt: TGTGCCAGCATAACCGGGAGTGAAGCTTTCTTT

v_call: TRBV7-6
clone_size: many
j_call: TRBJ2-7
d_call: -
cdr3_aa: CASSLYGGDRYEQYF
cdr3_nt: TGTGCCAGCAGCTTATACGGGGGTGATCGTTACGAGCAGTACTTC

v_call: TRBV11-2
clone_size: -
j_call: TRBJ2-1
d_call: -
cdr3_aa: CASSFVGGASPFF
cdr3_nt: TGTGCCAGCAGCTTCGTGGGGGGCGCAAGTCCGTTCTTC